This entry is about one T cell receptor beta chain. This specimen comes from a study of Ad26.COV2.S vaccination and SARS-CoV-2 variants. Treatment given: over 15 received Ad26.COV2.S at low or high dose, single or two shots; about 5 received placebo; per-sample allocation not given. Repertoires come from day 63 after the first vaccine or placebo injection. V dropped 4 bases and J dropped 5; count of bases not matched to a gene: 5. This CDR3 comprises 14 residues. Looked up from germline, CDR1 is SGHTA and CDR2 is FQGNSA. Only in-frame clones appear in the TCRdb table, and some are missing; sequencing was by immunoSEQ multiplex PCR. This table has about 420,000 clones, around nine tenths appearing once.

This sequence was found in a person aged 18-65 years who received the Ad26.COV2.S COVID-19 vaccine or a placebo. The input for sequencing was peripheral blood, taken in a trial of Ad26.COV2.S vaccine versus placebo. The J gene is TRBJ2-7, the V gene TRBV7-2, with TRBD1 matching over 10 bases. The CDR3, as DNA: TGTGCCAGCAGCTCGGGACAGGGGAGTAACGAGCAGTACTTC. Protein: CASSSGQGSNEQYF.